Listed here is a single TCR beta chain. Trimming removed 6 bases from V and 6 bases from J, with 21 bases in between. The CDR3 covers 16 residues. This sample stems from a study of CD8+CD57+ T cells in acquired aplastic anemia. Profiling that covered TCR beta VDJ and CDR3 relied on genomic DNA as its template. TCRdb reprocessed the reads via MiXCR and lists one record per CDR3 protein. The sample gives about 110,000 distinct CDR3 sequences, roughly 51% of which show up once; 30% to 35% is in the top ten. The sequencing input was sorted CD4+, CD8+, or CD8+CD57+ T cells (not recorded which) from PBMCs. The receptor's source is a human donor in good health, serving as a control. This sequence joins TRBV12-3 or TRBV12-4 and TRBJ1-5; weak D call: TRBD1 (6 bases). CDR3 protein: CASRIGGGGSLQPQHF. In nucleotides, the CDR3 is TGTGCCAGCAGGATTGGGGGGGGCGGTTCCCTTCAGCCCCAGCATTTT.